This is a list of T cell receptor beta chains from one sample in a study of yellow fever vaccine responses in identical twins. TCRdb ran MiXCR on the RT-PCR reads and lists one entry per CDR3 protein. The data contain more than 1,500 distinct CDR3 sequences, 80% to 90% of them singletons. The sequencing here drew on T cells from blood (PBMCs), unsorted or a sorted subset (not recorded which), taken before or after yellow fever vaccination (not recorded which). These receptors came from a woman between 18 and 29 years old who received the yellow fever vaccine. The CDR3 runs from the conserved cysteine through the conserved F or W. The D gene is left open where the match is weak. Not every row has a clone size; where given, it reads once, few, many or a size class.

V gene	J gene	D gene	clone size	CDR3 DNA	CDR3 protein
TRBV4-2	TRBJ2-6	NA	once	TGTGCCAGCAGCCCGGACAGCATCTCTGGGGCCAACGTCCTGACTTTC	CASSPDSISGANVLTF
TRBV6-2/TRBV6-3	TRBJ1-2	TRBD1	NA	TGTGCCAGCAGTTCCTCGCGGACAGGGAGCGGTGGCTACACCTTC	CASSSSRTGSGGYTF
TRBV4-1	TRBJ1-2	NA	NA	TGCGCCAGCAGCCAAGATCCCGGGAGTTGGGGAGGCTACACCTTC	CASSQDPGSWGGYTF
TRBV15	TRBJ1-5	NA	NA	TGTGCCACCAGCAGGTTTCCGGGTTCCCAGAGGGGTCAGCCCCAGCATTTT	CATSRFPGSQRGQPQHF
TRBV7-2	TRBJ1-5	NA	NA	TGTGCCAGCAGCCCGTCACTATCCCTATTTTTCAGCCAGCATTTT	CASSPSLSLFFSQHF
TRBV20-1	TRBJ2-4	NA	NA	TGCAGTGCTAACACCGTTGCGGAGGACATTCAGTACTTC	CSANTVAEDIQYF
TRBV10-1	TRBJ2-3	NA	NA	TGCGCCAGCAGTGAGTGTAGGGGAACAGATACGCAGTATTTT	CASSECRGTDTQYF
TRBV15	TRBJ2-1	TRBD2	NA	TGTGCCACCAGCAGAATGACTAGCGGGGGCCAAAATGAGCAGTTCTTC	CATSRMTSGGQNEQFF
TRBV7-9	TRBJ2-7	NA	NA	TGTGCCAGCAGCCTAGCCGGGATCTACGAGCAGTACTTC	CASSLAGIYEQYF
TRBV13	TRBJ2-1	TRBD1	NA	TGTGCCACAAGGACAGGGGTAAATGAGCAGTTCTTC	CATRTGVNEQFF
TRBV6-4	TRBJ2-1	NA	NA	TGTGCCAGCAGTGACCTTATGGGGAGCTCCTACAATGAGCAGTTCTTC	CASSDLMGSSYNEQFF
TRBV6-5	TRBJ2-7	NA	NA	TGTGCCAGCAGTTACTCGGCAGGTTCCTACGAGCAGTACTTC	CASSYSAGSYEQYF
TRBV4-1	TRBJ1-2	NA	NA	TGCGCCAGCAGTTCGGGAGGGAGGCCTAACTATGGCTACACCTTC	CASSSGGRPNYGYTF
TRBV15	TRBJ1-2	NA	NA	TGTGCCACCAGCAGAACCCAGAACGGCTATGGCTACACCTTC	CATSRTQNGYGYTF
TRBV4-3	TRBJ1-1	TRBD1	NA	TGCGCCAGCAGCCACGCCGGGACAGTCAACACTGAAGCTTTCTTT	CASSHAGTVNTEAFF
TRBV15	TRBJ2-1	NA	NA	TGTGCCACCAGCATACAGTACAATGAGCAGTTCTTC	CATSIQYNEQFF
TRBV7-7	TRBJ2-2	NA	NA	TGTGCTAGCAGCTTAGCAAAGGGTAGCGGGGAGCTGTTTTTT	CASSLAKGSGELFF
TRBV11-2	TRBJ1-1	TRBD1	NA	TGTGCCAGCAGCTTACAGGGGGCCTCTGAAGCTTTCTTT	CASSLQGASEAFF
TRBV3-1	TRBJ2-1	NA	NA	TGTGCCAGCAGCCACCTCAATGAGCAGTTCTTC	CASSHLNEQFF